This T cell receptor (beta chain) was obtained from a study of blood T cell repertoires in COVID-19. Looking at the study overall: Samples came from the United States, Italy and Spain, spanning acute and convalescent COVID-19. From T cells, B-cell-depleted T cells, or PBMCs came the material, which was cDNA or gDNA.

There are 14 residues in the CDR3. Under the authors' procedure: Using reference gene primer amplification, nucleated cell counts were estimated. Profiling relied on immunoSEQ multiplex PCR, and the TCRdb table lists in-frame clones only, not all of them. V, J and clone size were drawn from that table, and D and trimming were deduced from the DNA. The sample shows roughly 62,000 clones, more than 85% of them seen only once. The chain links TRBV21-1 to TRBJ2-1; no DNA check was done on the table's D call, TRBD1. TRBV21-1 is a known pseudogene. The receptor was derived from a human donor with active COVID-19. The donor label of this sample is uncertain. Sequencing was done on a sample of peripheral blood. The CDR3 DNA follows: TGTGCCAGCAGCAAACGCGACAGAGACAATGAGCAGTTCTTC. It encodes CASSKRDRDNEQFF.